This T cell receptor beta chain was identified during a study of metastatic and nonmetastatic thyroid tumors. Study-wide context: Thyroid patients, malignant and benign, had repertoires compared across blood and tumor or nodule tissue.

The entire patient cohort was treatment-naive prior to thyroid surgery. Regarding this clone: Its antigen remains unknown.

How the authors handled the data: The study took CDR3 differences across clinicopathological groups and made a distant-metastasis classifier for papillary thyroid cancer from them. Using MiXCR, TCRdb reanalyzed the PCR reads. What appears here as the V and J calls and clone size reflects TCRdb's work, not the paper's. The sample lists 27,000 or so clones, roughly 25% occurring once. CDR1 is MNHEY and CDR2 is SVGEGT in the germline V gene. This CDR3 is 16 amino acids long. V trimming: 6 bases; J trimming: 6 bases; junction bases outside the gene matches: 11. Overall study findings and caveats: Patients with malignant thyroid tumors reportedly had significantly higher TCR beta diversity than those with benign nodules, in blood and tumor.

Sample: blood. The receptor's source is a female donor with papillary thyroid cancer or a benign thyroid nodule (not recorded which). Some clones in this sample may be carry-over from other donors' samples. The chain combines TRBV6-2 or TRBV6-3 with TRBJ2-2; 9 nucleotides agree with TRBD2. The CDR3 bases are TGTGCCAGCAGGACCCGACTAGCGGAGAGGGCCGGGGAGCTGTTTTTT. Its protein product is CASRTRLAERAGELFF.